Below, 12 T cell receptor beta chains from the same sample are listed, as sequenced in a study of OX40 agonist ivuxolimab in advanced cancers. Sequencing was performed with immunoSEQ multiplex PCR; in TCRdb, only in-frame clones are kept and a portion is missing. The data hold about 93,000 clones, with around 90% observed a single time. This specimen was CD4+ or CD8+ T cells sorted from blood, taken in a trial of the OX40 agonist ivuxolimab. These TCRs come from an adult with an advanced solid tumor such as melanoma, head and neck, liver or kidney cancer.

J is TRBJ2-2 and V is TRBV7-2; 9 bases agree with TRBD1. Trimming took 5 bases from V and 4 from J; bases not matched to a gene: 17. Germline values: CDR1 SGHTA, CDR2 FQGNSA. The CDR3 is made up of 19 amino acids. CDR3 amino acids: CASSRQRGTGRGITGELFF. In DNA form, the CDR3 reads TGTGCCAGCAGCCGACAGCGTGGGACAGGGAGAGGTATCACCGGGGAGCTGTTTTTT.

This sequence joins TRBV18 and TRBJ2-3, with TRBD2 identical over 11 bases. Germline V gene sequence: CDR1 KGHSH, CDR2 LQKENI. The trim removed 3 bases at V and 2 bases at J, leaving 4 bases unmatched. This CDR3 contains 16 residues. The CDR3 loop is CASSPLAGGFTDTQYF. The CDR3 DNA sequence: TGTGCCAGCTCACCCCTAGCGGGGGGATTCACAGATACGCAGTATTTT.

The chain joins TRBV30 to TRBJ1-4; perhaps TRBD1 as D (5 bases). The CDR3 loop spans 13 amino acids. Trimming took off 3 bases at V and 15 bases at J, with 20 bases between the two ends. Germline-derived CDR1 and CDR2 are GTSNPN and SVGIG (reference sequence). In DNA, the CDR3 is TGTGCCTGGAGCTTGAACGGGGCCCAGTCTTTGTTTTTT. It translates to CAWSLNGAQSLFF. Supplemented by reference TRBV30 and TRBJ1-4, the full variable domain reads SQTIHQWPATLVQPVGSPLSLECTVEGTSNPNLYWYRQAAGRGLQLLFYSVGIGQISSEVPQNLSASRPQDRQFILSSKKLLLSDSGFYLCAWSLNGAQSLFFGSGTQLSVL.

The chain uses TRBV20-1 and TRBJ2-3; no reliable D call. V gave up 5 bases and J gave up 3 bases, with 6 bases separating them. Germline CDR1 is DFQATT and CDR2 is SNEGSKA (reference sequence). The length of the CDR3 is 11 residues. The CDR3 DNA reads as TGCAGTGCTGCTTTAACAGATACGCAGTATTTT. Its protein product is CSAALTDTQYF.

The chain carries TRBV5-1 and TRBJ2-7; no reliable D call. This CDR3 comprises 13 residues. Germline CDR1 is SGHRS and CDR2 is YFSETQ. V was cut by 3 bases and J by 4 bases, with 11 bases left in between. The CDR3 DNA reads TGCGCCAGCAGCTCGGACGCCAAGTACGAGCAGTACTTC. It specifies CASSSDAKYEQYF.

The chain links TRBV5-4 to TRBJ2-7, with TRBD1 matching 10 bases. Losses at the gene ends were 4 bases for V and 3 bases for J; bases not matched to a gene: 7. CDR1 is SGHNT, CDR2 YYREEE, per germline (reference sequence). This CDR3 region has 15 residues. CDR3 in amino acids: CASSPPGTGVYEQYF. The DNA for the CDR3 is TGTGCCAGCAGCCCACCCGGGACAGGGGTCTACGAGCAGTACTTC. Full variable domain (rest looked up from reference TRBV5-4 and TRBJ2-7): ETGVTQSPTHLIKTRGQQVTLRCSSQSGHNTVSWYQQALGQGPQFIFQYYREEENGRGNFPPRFSGLQFPNYSSELNVNALELDDSALYLCASSPPGTGVYEQYFGPGTRLTVT.

The chain links TRBV27 to TRBJ2-7; D assignment may be TRBD1 or TRBD2 (5 bases each). CDR3 size: 13 residues. Trimming left V 8 bases short and J 2 bases short, with 13 bases between. The germline gives CDR1 MNHEY, CDR2 SMNVEV (reference sequence). CDR3 sequence reads: CASRYGAAYEQYF. In nucleotides, the CDR3 is TGTGCCAGCCGTTACGGGGCAGCCTACGAGCAGTACTTC.

Remarks on this clone: The same CDR3 is also encoded by other DNA sequences in this sample. CDR3 in amino acids: CAWSRAGQETQYF. The DNA of the CDR3 is TGTGCCTGGAGTCGAGCGGGACAAGAGACCCAGTACTTC. The chain uses TRBV30 and TRBJ2-5; 7 bases fit TRBD2. The junction had 2 bases not matched to a gene; V was cut back by 2 bases and J by 2 bases. This CDR3 region has 13 residues. CDR1 and CDR2 (germline): GTSNPN, SVGIG (reference sequence).

The V gene is TRBV18, the J gene TRBJ2-2; D might be TRBD1 (7 bases). The length of the CDR3 is 16 residues. V was trimmed by 3 bases and J by 4 bases, leaving 15 bases between them. CDR1 and CDR2 (germline): KGHSH, LQKENI. The CDR3 reads CASSPRAGQSTGELFF. In DNA, the CDR3 is TGTGCCAGCTCACCGCGGGCGGGACAGTCCACCGGGGAGCTGTTTTTT.

The chain links TRBV7-3 to TRBJ1-1; D gene unclear. The CDR3 runs 15 residues. The V end lost 2 bases, the J end lost 7 bases, and 17 bases lay between the germline ends. CDR1 and CDR2 (germline): SGHTA, FQGTGA. The CDR3 spells CASSLVNTGPLEAFF. In DNA, the CDR3 is TGTGCCAGCAGCTTAGTTAATACCGGACCGCTTGAAGCTTTCTTT.

The chain has TRBV7-8 and TRBJ2-2; D is unresolved. Trimming left V 1 base short and J 0 bases short, with 6 bases between. The germline V gene has CDR1 SGHVS and CDR2 FQNEAQ. The CDR3 covers 15 residues. CDR3 DNA sequence: TGTGCCAGCAGCTTAGTCACGACGAACACCGGGGAGCTGTTTTTT. Protein: CASSLVTTNTGELFF. Variable domain in full (rest from reference TRBV7-8 and TRBJ2-2): GAGVSQSPRYKVAKRGQDVALRCDPISGHVSLFWYQQALGQGPEFLTYFQNEAQLDKSGLPSDRFFAERPEGSVSTLKIQRTQQEDSAVYLCASSLVTTNTGELFFGEGSRLTVL.

The J gene is TRBJ2-3, the V gene TRBV11-3; 14 nucleotides line up with TRBD2. The V gene end was trimmed by 5 bases and the J gene end by 0 bases; junction bases not matched to a gene: 7. CDR3 length equals 18 residues. Germline CDR1 is SGHNT and CDR2 is YENEEA. CDR3 residues: CASSTGTSGGTSTDTQYF. The CDR3 nucleotides are TGTGCCAGCAGCACGGGGACTAGCGGGGGAACTAGCACAGATACGCAGTATTTT.